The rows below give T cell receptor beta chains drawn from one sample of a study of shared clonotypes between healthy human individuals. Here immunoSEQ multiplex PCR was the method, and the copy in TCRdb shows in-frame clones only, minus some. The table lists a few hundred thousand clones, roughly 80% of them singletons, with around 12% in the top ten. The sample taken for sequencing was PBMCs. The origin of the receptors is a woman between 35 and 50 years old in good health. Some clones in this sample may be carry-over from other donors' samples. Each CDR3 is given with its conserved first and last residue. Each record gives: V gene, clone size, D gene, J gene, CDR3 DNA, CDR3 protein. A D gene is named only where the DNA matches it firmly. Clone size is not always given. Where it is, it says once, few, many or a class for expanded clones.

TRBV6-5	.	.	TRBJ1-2	TGTGCCAGCTTTACGAGGGCCGGGGTGAGAGATGGCTACACCTTC	CASFTRAGVRDGYTF
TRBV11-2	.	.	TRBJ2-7	TGTGCCAGCAGCTTAGGGTTTCCCCCGAGGGGCTACGAGCAGTACTTC	CASSLGFPPRGYEQYF
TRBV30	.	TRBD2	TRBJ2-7	TGTGCCTGGAGTGTAGCGGGGTACGAGCAGTACTTC	CAWSVAGYEQYF
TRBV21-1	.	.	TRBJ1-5	TGTGCCAGCAGCCTCTCGGGCCTAATTCAGCCCCAGCATTTT	CASSLSGLIQPQHF
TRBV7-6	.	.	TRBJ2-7	TGTGCCAGCAGCCTCTTCGAGACAGACGAGCAGTACTTC	CASSLFETDEQYF
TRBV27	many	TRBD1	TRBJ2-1	TGTGCCAGCAGTTTATCCCGGACAGGGGGCATGGAGTTCTTC	CASSLSRTGGMEFF
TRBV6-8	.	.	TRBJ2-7	TGTGCCAGCCCTAAACAGGGTATGTACGAGCAGTACTTC	CASPKQGMYEQYF
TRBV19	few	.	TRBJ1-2	TGTGCCAGTAGTATAGCGGGGTTCGTTAACTATGGCTACACCTTC	CASSIAGFVNYGYTF
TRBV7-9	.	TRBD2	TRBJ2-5	TGTGCCAGCAGCCCAGGACTAGCGGGAGGGCTTCATCGTTGGGGGACCCAGTACTTC	CASSPGLAGGLHRWGTQYF
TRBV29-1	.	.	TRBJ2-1	TGCAGCGTCATGGCGGGCTCCTACAATGAGCAGTTCTTC	CSVMAGSYNEQFF
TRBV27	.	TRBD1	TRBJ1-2	TGTGCCAGCAGCCATAGTGACAGGGGTCTTAACTATGGCTACACCTTC	CASSHSDRGLNYGYTF
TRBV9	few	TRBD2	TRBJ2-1	TGTGCCAGCAGCCCTCGGACTAGCGGGAGTGTCCTGGGGCTCTACAATGAGCAGTTCTTC	CASSPRTSGSVLGLYNEQFF
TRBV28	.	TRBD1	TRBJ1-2	TGTGCCAGCAGCACACGCTTTACAGGGGACACCTATGGCTACACCTTC	CASSTRFTGDTYGYTF
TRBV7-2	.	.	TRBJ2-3	TGTGCCAGCAGCAACGGTGGGGGAACAGATACGCAGTATTTT	CASSNGGGTDTQYF
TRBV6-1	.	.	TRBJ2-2	TGTGCCAGCAGTGGACAGTTCACCGGGGAGCTGTTTTTT	CASSGQFTGELFF
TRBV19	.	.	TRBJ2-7	TGTGCCAGTACCCCCCAGGAGGGTGGCTCCTACGAGCAGTACTTC	CASTPQEGGSYEQYF
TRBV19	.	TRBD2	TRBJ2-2	TGTGCCAGTAGTAGGGCCCCCGGACTAGCGGGTACCGGGGAGCTGTTTTTT	CASSRAPGLAGTGELFF
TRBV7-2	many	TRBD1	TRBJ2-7	TGTGCCAGCAGCTTAACCGGGACAGGGGAGTACGAGCAGTACTTC	CASSLTGTGEYEQYF
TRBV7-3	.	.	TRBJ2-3	TGTGCCAGCAGCCCATCAAAAGATACGCAGTATTTT	CASSPSKDTQYF
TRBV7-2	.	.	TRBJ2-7	TGTGCCAGCAGCCGCGCGGGGTTGGGCAGAAGCTCCTACGAGCAGTACTTC	CASSRAGLGRSSYEQYF
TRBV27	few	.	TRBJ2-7	TGTGCCAGCAGTTCCTACAGGACCCACGAGCAGTACTTC	CASSSYRTHEQYF
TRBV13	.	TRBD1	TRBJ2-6	TGTGCCAGCAGCCCAGGGACAGGGGGCTCGACTGGGGCCAACGTCCTGACTTTC	CASSPGTGGSTGANVLTF
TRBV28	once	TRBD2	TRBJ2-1	TGTGCCAGCACCACAAGCTGGACTAGCGGGATGTATAGTGAGCAGTTCTTC	CASTTSWTSGMYSEQFF
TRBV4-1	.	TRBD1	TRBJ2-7	TGCGCCAGCAGCGTAGACCCCGGGACAGATATCTACGAGCAGTACTTC	CASSVDPGTDIYEQYF
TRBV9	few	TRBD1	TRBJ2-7	TGTGCCAGCAGCGTTTACCGGAGTGACAGGGCCTACGAGCAGTACTTC	CASSVYRSDRAYEQYF
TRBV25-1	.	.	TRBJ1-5	TGTGCCAGCAGTGCTCTAGGAACAGGATTCAATCAGCCCCAGCATTTT	CASSALGTGFNQPQHF
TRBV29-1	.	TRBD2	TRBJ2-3	TGCAGCGTCTGGATAATTTCATTGCGGGAGACAGATACGCAGTATTTT	CSVWIISLRETDTQYF
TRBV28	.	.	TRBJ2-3	TGTGCCAGCAAGGATAGTCGGGATACGCAGTATTTT	CASKDSRDTQYF
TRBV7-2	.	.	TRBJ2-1	TGTGCCAGCAGCTTCTACGCCTCAAACAATGAGCAGTTCTTC	CASSFYASNNEQFF
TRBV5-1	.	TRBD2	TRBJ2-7	TGCGCCAGCGGTTTAGCGGGAGACTCCTACGAGCAGTACTTC	CASGLAGDSYEQYF
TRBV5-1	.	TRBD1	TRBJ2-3	TGCGCCAGCAGCATCCAGGGGGCCGCAGATACGCAGTATTTT	CASSIQGAADTQYF
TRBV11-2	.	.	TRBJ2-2	TGTGCCAGCAGCTCACATCACTTTTGGGGCAGCTTAAACACCGGGGAGCTGTTTTTT	CASSSHHFWGSLNTGELFF
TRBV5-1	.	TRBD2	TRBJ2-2	TGCGCCAGCAGGATTTTAGCGGGGTACACCGGGGAGCTGTTTTTT	CASRILAGYTGELFF
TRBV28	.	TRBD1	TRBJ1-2	TGTGCCAGCAGTTTGCGACAGGGGAGCGGCTACACCTTC	CASSLRQGSGYTF
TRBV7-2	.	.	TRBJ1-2	TGTGCCAGCAGCTTAGAGGCAGGGCGTTCCCGAGTCCATGGCTACACCTTC	CASSLEAGRSRVHGYTF
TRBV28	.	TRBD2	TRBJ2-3	TGTGCCAGCAATGCGGGAGGGGGGGATACGCAGTATTTT	CASNAGGGDTQYF